A single sample gave rise to the 8 T cell receptor beta chains below, sequenced in a study of T-cell memory formation after mild COVID-19. TCRdb reprocessed the 5' RACE reads via MiXCR and lists one record per CDR3 protein. The sample carries 400,000 or so distinct CDR3 sequences, over 15% recorded once. Sequenced input: PBMCs or a T cell subset sorted from them (not recorded which). Receptor source: an adult woman who had mild COVID-19 (a few samples of this study predate the infection). Cell type and time point are not known.

This clonotype was observed a few times. This chain connects TRBV5-1 to TRBJ1-1; unclear D gene. Trimming pared 0 bases from V and 0 bases from J, leaving 12 bases between. The CDR3 has 16 residues. In germline, CDR1 is SGHRS, CDR2 YFSETQ. CDR3 nucleotides: TGCGCCAGCAGCTTGGTGCCAGGTTACATGAACACTGAAGCTTTCTTT. It specifies CASSLVPGYMNTEAFF.

The J gene is TRBJ1-6, the V gene TRBV4-1, with a possible D match to TRBD1 (5 bases). This CDR3 is 15 amino acids long. Germline loops: CDR1 MGHRA, CDR2 YSYEKL. V was trimmed by 1 base and J by 5 bases, leaving 9 bases between them. CDR3 sequence: CASSQGRDDNSPLHF. The CDR3 nucleotides are TGCGCCAGCAGCCAAGGCAGGGACGATAATTCACCCCTCCACTTT.

J is TRBJ1-2 and V is TRBV18; D is unresolved. The germline V gene encodes CDR1 KGHSH and CDR2 LQKENI. The CDR3 extends over 15 amino acids. V lost 3 bases to trimming and J lost 0 bases, with 11 bases between them. CDR3 in DNA: TGTGCCAGCTCACCGAGGCAGCAAGCTAACTATGGCTACACCTTC. This gives the protein CASSPRQQANYGYTF.

This clonotype was detected a few times. The CDR3 sequence: CASSGYQGGYTF. CDR3 coding DNA: TGTGCCAGCAGTGGCTATCAGGGTGGCTACACCTTC. The chain combines TRBV2 with TRBJ1-2; a weak D match, TRBD1 (5 bases). Germline V gene sequence: CDR1 SNHLY, CDR2 FYNNEI. Trimming shortened V by 4 bases and J by 7 bases, and 10 bases separated the two germline ends. The CDR3 sequence is 12 residues long.

This chain connects TRBV12-3 or TRBV12-4 to TRBJ1-4; D unresolved. CDR3 size: 14 residues. V lost 3 bases to trimming and J lost 4 bases, with 9 bases between them. This chain's CDR3 is CASSLTVFNEKLFF. CDR3 DNA sequence: TGTGCCAGCAGTTTGACTGTTTTTAATGAAAAACTGTTTTTT.

This clonotype was picked up a small number of times. The rearrangement uses TRBV12-3 or TRBV12-4 and TRBJ1-5; perhaps TRBD1 as D (6 bases). Trimming cost V 6 bases and J 7 bases, with 16 bases left between them. The CDR3 spans 14 residues. The CDR3 nucleotides are TGTGCCAGCAGGCAAATGGGGGGCGGACAGCCCCAGCATTTT. As protein: CASRQMGGGQPQHF.

The sample holds a few counts of this clonotype. The chain links TRBV7-9 to TRBJ1-5, with D hard to call. Trimming removed 5 bases from V and 11 bases from J, with 19 bases in between. Germline loops: CDR1 SEHNR, CDR2 FQNEAQ (reference sequence). The length of the CDR3 is 14 residues. CDR3 loop: CASSPASGSGAQHF. The CDR3 region has the DNA TGTGCCAGCAGCCCAGCATCGGGGTCCGGGGCCCAGCATTTT.

This clonotype was counted once. The chain combines TRBV29-1 with TRBJ2-2; D unresolved. The CDR3 runs 13 residues. Trimming took off 6 bases at V and 6 bases at J, with 14 bases between the two ends. Per the germline V gene, CDR1 is SQVTM and CDR2 is ANQGSEA. CDR3 DNA sequence: TGCAGCGTCGGAAAGGGTCGCGCCGGGGAGCTGTTTTTT. Protein product: CSVGKGRAGELFF.